The 21 T cell receptor beta chains reported below all come from one sample, sequenced in a study of blood T cell repertoires in COVID-19. Sequencing was performed with immunoSEQ multiplex PCR; in TCRdb, only in-frame clones are kept and a portion is missing. The sample gives 130,000 to 150,000 clones, roughly 87% of which show up once; 0.8% to 0.95% is in the top ten. The sample was peripheral blood. These receptors originate from a woman in her 50s with acute or convalescent COVID-19.

The chain uses TRBV23-1 and TRBJ1-2; 10 bases are a match to TRBD1. TRBV23-1 is an ORF; its function is uncertain. With 4 bases clipped from V and 2 bases from J, the junction kept 7 bases outside the gene matches. CDR3 length equals 16 residues. The CDR3 DNA is TGCGCCAGCAGTCCTAGGCCGGGACAGGGGAACTATGGCTACACCTTC. This sequence encodes CASSPRPGQGNYGYTF.

The V call is TRBV28, the J call TRBJ2-2; D perhaps matches TRBD2 (5 bases). CDR1 and CDR2 from the germline V gene are MDHEN and SYDVKM. The CDR3 has 13 amino acids. V was pared by 8 bases and J by 7 bases, with 14 bases between. CDR3 sequence (DNA): TGTGCCAGCGTTACTAGTTCTAACGGGGAGCTGTTTTTT. Translation gives CASVTSSNGELFF.

The chain employs TRBV2 and TRBJ2-7, with 11 positions matching TRBD1. The V gene end was trimmed by 5 bases and the J gene end by 5 bases; junction bases not matched to a gene: 8. The CDR3 runs to 15 residues. CDR1 SNHLY and CDR2 FYNNEI come from the germline V gene. Here the CDR3 DNA reads TGTGCCAGCAGTCCCGGGACAGGGGGTGGGGACGAGCAGTACTTC. As protein: CASSPGTGGGDEQYF.

The chain couples TRBV5-6 to TRBJ2-7; TRBD2 agrees at 13 bases. CDR1 SGHDT and CDR2 YYEEEE come from the germline V gene. The CDR3 contains 15 residues. V was clipped by 8 bases and J by 2 bases; unmatched bases: 7. CDR3 sequence reads: CASRLGLAGPYEQYF. The DNA for the CDR3 is TGTGCCAGTCGATTGGGACTAGCGGGACCCTACGAGCAGTACTTC.

The chain employs TRBV9 and TRBJ2-5, with a tentative D call TRBD1 (6 bases). Germline values: CDR1 SGDLS, CDR2 YYNGEE. V was shortened by 1 base and J by 3 bases, with 13 bases between the two germline ends. CDR3 length equals 15 residues. CDR3 region: CASSVYNTGKETQYF. Here the CDR3 DNA reads TGTGCCAGCAGCGTATATAACACAGGGAAAGAGACCCAGTACTTC.

This clone has a single count. The CDR3: CASSTGDANTGELFF. For the CDR3, the DNA is TGTGCCAGCAGCACAGGGGATGCGAACACCGGGGAGCTGTTTTTT. V usage is TRBV6-5 and J usage is TRBJ2-2, with 7 bases fitting TRBD1. This CDR3 spans 15 amino acids. V lost 6 bases, J lost 0 bases, and 4 bases stayed unmatched. Germline CDR1 MNHEY, CDR2 SVGAGI.

This chain links TRBV9 with TRBJ1-3, with TRBD1 identical over 8 bases. Germline CDR1 reads SGDLS; CDR2 reads YYNGEE. Trimming cost V 0 bases and J 9 bases; bases outside gene matches: 5. The CDR3 has 14 amino acids. CDR3 sequence reads: CASSVAGGPATIYF. The CDR3 DNA follows: TGTGCCAGCAGCGTAGCAGGGGGCCCCGCCACCATATATTTT.

J is TRBJ2-5 and V is TRBV11-2, with TRBD2 matching over 8 bases. Per the germline V gene, CDR1 is SGHAT and CDR2 is FQNNGV. The CDR3 consists of 14 residues. V lost 7 bases and J lost 7; bases outside the gene matches: 11. The CDR3 nucleotides read TGTGCCAGCACTGGCGGGAGGCCGGGACGGACCCAGTACTTC. Amino acids: CASTGGRPGRTQYF.

V usage is TRBV5-1 and J usage is TRBJ2-3, with D hard to call. Trimming cost V 4 bases and J 2 bases, with 26 bases left between them. The germline V gene encodes CDR1 SGHRS and CDR2 YFSETQ. CDR3 size: 19 residues. Written as DNA, the CDR3 is TGCGCCAGCAGCCCTCGTTGGTCCCCAAAGACAAAGGACACAGATACGCAGTATTTT. Its translation: CASSPRWSPKTKDTDTQYF.

The V call is TRBV7-2, the J call TRBJ1-2; weak D call: TRBD1 (6 bases). V lost 5 bases, J lost 5 bases, and 18 bases lay in between. Per the germline V gene, CDR1 is SGHTA and CDR2 is FQGNSA. The CDR3 loop spans 15 amino acids. In nucleotides, the CDR3 is TGTGCCAGCAGCCATCAAGGGGGTACCTATTATGGCTACACCTTC. Translated: CASSHQGGTYYGYTF. The full variable domain, its missing parts supplied by reference TRBV7-2 and TRBJ1-2, is GAGVSQSPSNKVTEKGKDVELRCDPISGHTALYWYRQSLGQGLEFLIYFQGNSAPDKSGLPSDRFSAERTGGSVSTLTIQRTQQEDSAVYLCASSHQGGTYYGYTFGSGTRLTVV.

This chain uses TRBV9 with TRBJ1-3; unclear D gene. Germline V gene sequence: CDR1 SGDLS, CDR2 YYNGEE. Trimming pared 4 bases from V and 2 bases from J, leaving 16 bases between. The CDR3 runs 16 residues. The CDR3 DNA is TGTGCCAGCAGCTTCCCGGGGAGGACTCCTGGAAACACCATATATTTT. Its translation is CASSFPGRTPGNTIYF.

The chain links TRBV7-2 to TRBJ2-1; 11 bases line up with TRBD2. The CDR3 runs to 15 residues. The V gene's germline CDR1 is SGHTA and CDR2 FQGNSA. Germline trimming cut 1 base from V and 7 bases from J; bases unmatched to any gene: 3. The CDR3 DNA sequence: TGTGCCAGCAGCTTAGGTAGCGGGGGGGGGAATGAGCAGTTCTTC. This sequence encodes CASSLGSGGGNEQFF. The variable domain in full, with the rest retrieved from reference TRBV7-2 and TRBJ2-1, is GAGVSQSPSNKVTEKGKDVELRCDPISGHTALYWYRQSLGQGLEFLIYFQGNSAPDKSGLPSDRFSAERTGGSVSTLTIQRTQQEDSAVYLCASSLGSGGGNEQFFGPGTRLTVL.

The J gene is TRBJ2-3, the V gene TRBV19; a weak D match, TRBD2 (7 bases). The V gene lost 5 bases and the J gene lost 0 bases, with 9 bases spanning the gap. CDR1 and CDR2 from the germline V gene are LNHDA and SQIVND (reference sequence). This CDR3 spans 14 amino acids. The CDR3 loop reads CASSAGASTDTQYF. DNA of the CDR3: TGTGCCAGTAGTGCGGGGGCTAGCACAGATACGCAGTATTTT.

The chain links TRBV5-4 to TRBJ2-1, with 10 bases fitting TRBD1. J lost 6 bases, V lost 3 bases, and 3 bases had no gene match. Per the germline V gene, CDR1 is SGHNT and CDR2 is YYREEE (reference sequence). This CDR3 is 14 amino acids long. This CDR3 reads CASSSRDRGNEQFF. The CDR3 nucleotides read TGTGCCAGCAGCTCCCGGGACAGGGGCAATGAGCAGTTCTTC.

The chain combines TRBV6-5 with TRBJ1-2; the D gene is possibly TRBD1 (6 bases). The germline V and J ends were trimmed by 2 bases and 8 bases, with 18 bases remaining between them. This CDR3 comprises 15 residues. CDR1 is MNHEY, CDR2 SVGAGI, per germline. CDR3 in amino acids: CASSYGSGAQQGYTF. DNA for the CDR3: TGTGCCAGCAGTTACGGGTCAGGGGCGCAGCAAGGCTACACCTTC.

This clone showed up just a few times. The chain has TRBV19 and TRBJ1-4, with a weak D call TRBD1 (5 bases). Germline V gene sequence: CDR1 LNHDA, CDR2 SQIVND (reference sequence). Trimming stripped 3 bases from V and 0 bases from J, with 8 bases between. The CDR3 runs to 15 residues. The CDR3 region is CASSIGAATNEKLFF. The CDR3, as DNA: TGTGCCAGTAGTATTGGGGCCGCAACTAATGAAAAACTGTTTTTT.

The V and J genes are TRBV27 and TRBJ2-7; D unresolved. V lost 3 bases and J lost 3, with 12 bases in between. The germline V gene encodes CDR1 MNHEY and CDR2 SMNVEV (reference sequence). This CDR3 is built from 14 residues. CDR3 region: CASSFKQDNYEQYF. Here the CDR3 DNA reads TGTGCCAGCAGTTTCAAGCAGGATAACTACGAGCAGTACTTC.

V gene TRBV10-3 combines with J gene TRBJ2-7; 9 bases line up with TRBD1. The V segment lost 9 bases and the J segment 5 bases; nucleotides outside the gene matches: 8. This CDR3 comprises 13 residues. Germline CDR1 ENHRY, CDR2 SYGVKD. The CDR3 spells CAIQTGGVHEQYF. Here the CDR3 DNA reads TGTGCCATACAGACAGGGGGAGTCCACGAGCAGTACTTC.

The chain combines TRBV19 with TRBJ2-7, with TRBD1 identical over 7 bases. The CDR3 length is 15 residues. The J segment lost 3 bases and the V segment lost 3 bases, leaving 8 bases of the junction unmatched. Germline V gene sequence: CDR1 LNHDA, CDR2 SQIVND (reference sequence). CDR3 sequence: CASSMVRQGYYEQYF. In DNA, the CDR3 is TGTGCCAGTAGTATGGTGCGACAGGGTTACTACGAGCAGTACTTC.

The rearrangement uses TRBV13 and TRBJ2-3; D call uncertain. Between the trimmed V and J ends, which lost 0 bases and 4 bases, there was a span of 5 bases. In germline, CDR1 is PRHDT, CDR2 FYEKMQ (reference sequence). This CDR3 region has 13 residues. CDR3 bases: TGTGCCAGCAGCTTAGGCAGGCCAGATACGCAGTATTTT. The encoded protein is CASSLGRPDTQYF.

This chain uses TRBV24-1 with TRBJ1-2, with D perhaps TRBD1 (5 bases). In germline, CDR1 is KGHDR, CDR2 SFDVKD. The V end lost 2 bases, the J end lost 8 bases, and 17 bases lay between the germline ends. The CDR3 length is 15 residues. CDR3 loop: CATSDSAAGRRGYTF. The DNA of the CDR3 is TGTGCCACCAGTGATTCTGCAGCAGGGAGGCGAGGCTACACCTTC.